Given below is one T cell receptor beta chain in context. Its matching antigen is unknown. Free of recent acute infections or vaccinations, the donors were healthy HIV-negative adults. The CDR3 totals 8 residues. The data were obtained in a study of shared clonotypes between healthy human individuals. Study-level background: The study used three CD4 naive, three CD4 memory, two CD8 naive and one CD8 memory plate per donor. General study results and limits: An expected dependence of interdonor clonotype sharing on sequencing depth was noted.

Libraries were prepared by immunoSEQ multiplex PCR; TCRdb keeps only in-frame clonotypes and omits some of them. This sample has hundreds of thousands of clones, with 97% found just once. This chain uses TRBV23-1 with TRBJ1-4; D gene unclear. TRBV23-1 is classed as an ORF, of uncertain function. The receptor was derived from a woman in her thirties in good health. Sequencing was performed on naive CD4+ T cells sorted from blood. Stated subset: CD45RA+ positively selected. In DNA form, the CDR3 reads TGCGCACGGGTGTCTCTGTTTTTT. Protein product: CARVSLFF.